The clone carrying this T cell receptor (beta chain) appeared a few times. The antigen remains unidentified. Profiled with immunoSEQ multiplex PCR; TCRdb holds only in-frame clones, not every one. The sample has roughly 380,000 clones, about 91% seen once. The sample is drawn from a study of Ad26.COV2.S vaccination and SARS-CoV-2 variants. The study's findings and limits: Total T cell responses, in the TCR breadth and depth analyses, may have been underestimated. The study found similar non-spike TCR breadth in vaccine and placebo recipients. In vaccinated individuals, spike-specific CD8+ and CD4+ T cell responses reportedly displayed substantial breadth. It was vaccine recipients, not placebo recipients, who had the higher spike-specific TCR breadth.

The source material was peripheral blood, sampled after recovery from COVID-19. This clonotype was obtained from a human donor who had recovered from COVID-19.

CDR3 loop: CSVEFQGRGYEQYF. For the CDR3, the DNA is TGCAGCGTTGAATTTCAGGGTAGGGGATACGAGCAGTACTTC. The chain couples TRBV29-1 to TRBJ2-7; possible D gene TRBD1, 5 bases. The ends were cut back, 2 bases at V and 4 bases at J, with 15 bases in the middle. The CDR3 is 14 amino acids. From germline, CDR1 is SQVTM and CDR2 ANQGSEA.